Following are 15 T cell receptor beta chains from one sample sequenced in a study of CD8+ T cells in alopecia areata. TCR sequencing used cDNA made by reverse transcription of extracted RNA. Clones were read by immunoSEQ multiplex PCR, and TCRdb kept only the in-frame ones, dropping some. Found here are about 110,000 clones, no singletons; the ten largest cover around a fifth. Sequencing was done on a sample of lesional skin. These receptors were taken from a C3H/HeJ mouse with alopecia areata. The strain is characterized by the MHC haplotype H2-k.

The table lists this clone with a few counts. Gene names denote mouse genes. Read sequence stops 4 residues before the CDR3 end, and the germline J gene provides the missing end. The chain uses TRBV1 and TRBJ2-7, with 9 nucleotides matching TRBD2. Germline CDR1 NSQYPW, CDR2 LRSPGD (reference sequence). This CDR3 is built from 16 residues. V lost 3 bases and J lost 0; bases outside the gene matches: 6. CDR3 bases read: TGCACCTGCAGTGCTCGACTGGGGGTCCTCTCCTAT. The encoded protein is CTCSARLGVLSY. The whole CDR3 protein is CTCSARLGVLSYEQYF.

Turning to this clone: The gene names here belong to mouse. With the read ending 4 residues before the CDR3 end, the germline J gene is used to fill in that end. This rearrangement joins TRBV19 to TRBJ2-7; tentatively, D is TRBD1 (5 bases). Germline CDR1 is FNHDT and CDR2 is SITEND (reference sequence). Trimming stripped 4 bases from V and 1 base from J, with 12 bases between. The CDR3 runs 14 residues. The sequenced part of the CDR3 DNA is TGTGCCAGCAGTCTCCAGGGAGAATCCTAT. Translated, it gives CASSLQGESY. The CDR3 as a whole reads CASSLQGESYEQYF.

In its sample, this clone was seen a few times. Mouse names are used for the genes. The DNA ends 4 residues before the CDR3 does, and the rest of the CDR3 is filled in from the germline J gene. The rearrangement joins TRBV1 to TRBJ2-1, with 12 bases aligning to TRBD1. The CDR3 has 17 amino acids. The germline CDR1 and CDR2 sequences are NSQYPW and LRSPGD (reference sequence). The part of the CDR3 DNA that was read is TGCACCTGCAGTGCCCCACCCGGGACAGGGGGCGAGGCT. Residues: CTCSAPPGTGGEA. The whole CDR3 reads CTCSAPPGTGGEAEQFF.

Only a few counts were recorded for this clone. The genes and germline here are from mouse. From the germline J gene comes the end of the CDR3, since the read stops 4 residues before it. The rearrangement joins TRBV19 to TRBJ2-1; 10 bases fit TRBD2. The length of the CDR3 is 13 residues. The germline gives CDR1 FNHDT, CDR2 SITEND (reference sequence). After removal of 6 bases from V and 6 bases from J, the junction contained 3 bases not matched to a gene. The part of the CDR3 DNA that was read is TGTGCCAGCACCCGGACTGGGGGTGCT. Amino acid sequence: CASTRTGGA. In full, the CDR3 reads CASTRTGGAEQFF.

Comments on this clone: The gene names given are mouse names. Read coverage stops 4 residues before the CDR3 terminus; the germline J gene supplies the remainder. V and J are TRBV1 and TRBJ2-4; D might be TRBD2 (7 bases). The CDR3 contains 15 residues. CDR1 NSQYPW and CDR2 LRSPGD come from the germline V gene (reference sequence). Incomplete CDR3 DNA: TGCACCTGCAGTGCAGATCAAGGGGGGCGAAAC. Its protein product is CTCSADQGGRN. The complete CDR3 sequence is CTCSADQGGRNTLYF.

This clone was seen a handful of times. Gene names are mouse gene names. The sequence runs out 4 residues before the end of the CDR3; the remainder is reconstructed from the germline J gene. The V and J genes are TRBV1 and TRBJ2-3; D assignment may be TRBD1 or TRBD2 (5 bases each). The CDR3 sequence is 15 residues long. Trimming cost V 1 base and J 0 bases, with 8 bases left between them. The V gene's germline CDR1 is NSQYPW and CDR2 LRSPGD (reference sequence). Incomplete CDR3 DNA: TGCACCTGCAGTGCAGGGGGCAATAGTGCAGAA. Protein sequence: CTCSAGGNSAE. The complete CDR3 protein is CTCSAGGNSAETLYF.

In the case of this clone: Gene names follow the mouse nomenclature. Sequencing ends 4 residues short of the CDR3 end; the germline J gene provides the rest. The J gene is TRBJ2-5, the V gene TRBV1, with 9 bases matching TRBD2. CDR1 is NSQYPW and CDR2 is LRSPGD in the germline V gene (reference sequence). The CDR3 is 16 amino acids. Trimming removed 2 bases from V and 3 bases from J; junction bases left unmatched: 6. The CDR3 sequence: CTCSASPGLGQDTQYF. The CDR3 bases that were read are TGCACCTGCAGTGCATCCCCGGGACTGGGTCAAGAC.

Notes on this clone: The genes and germline here are from mouse. The read is 4 residues too short to cover the CDR3 end, so that end is filled in from the germline J gene. V is TRBV12-1 and J is TRBJ1-2; D gene unclear. Trimming took off 2 bases at V and 0 bases at J, with 9 bases between the two ends. This CDR3 is built from 14 residues. CDR1 and CDR2 (germline): SGHSN, HYEKVE. CDR3 amino acids: CASSPTNSNSDYTF. The part of the CDR3 DNA that was read is TGTGCCAGCTCTCCGACAAACTCAAACTCC.

Points on this clone: Genes and germline are mouse. The read is 4 residues too short to cover the CDR3 end, so that end is filled in from the germline J gene. The chain carries TRBV19 and TRBJ2-1, with 9 bases aligning to TRBD1. The CDR3 extends over 14 amino acids. Germline lookup yields CDR1 FNHDT and CDR2 SITEND (reference sequence). The CDR3 bases that were read are TGTGCCAGCAGTATTCCCGGGACAGGGACT. Its protein product is CASSIPGTGT. The whole CDR3 reads CASSIPGTGTEQFF. Combining the CDR3 with reference TRBV19 and TRBJ2-1 gives the whole variable domain GGIITQTPKFLIGQEGQKLTLKCQQNFNHDTMYWYRQDSGKGLRLIYYSITENDLQKGDLSEGYDASREKKSSFSLTVTSAQKNEMAVFLCASSIPGTGTEQFFGPGTRLTVL.

A word on this clone: Gene names are the mouse ones. The read gets to within 4 residues of the CDR3 end, and the germline J gene fills in the rest. V and J are TRBV1 and TRBJ2-1, with TRBD1 matching over 9 bases. The CDR3 length is 16 residues. With V trimmed by 0 bases and J by 6 bases, 6 bases remained unmatched. Germline values: CDR1 NSQYPW, CDR2 LRSPGD (reference sequence). The sequenced CDR3 bases are TGCACCTGCAGTGCAGAGGAGAACAGGGGGCTTGCT. As protein: CTCSAEENRGLA. The whole CDR3 protein is CTCSAEENRGLAEQFF.

A remark on this clone: Gene names refer to mouse genes. Read data end 4 residues before the CDR3 end; the end is taken from the germline J gene. The V and J genes are TRBV19 and TRBJ1-1, with TRBD1 matching 10 bases. After removal of 2 bases from V and 1 base from J, the junction contained 2 bases not matched to a gene. This CDR3 region has 15 residues. The germline CDR1 and CDR2 sequences are FNHDT and SITEND (reference sequence). The sequenced CDR3 bases are TGTGCCAGCAGTATGGACAGGGGGGGGAACACA. Translation gives CASSMDRGGNT. The full-length CDR3 reads as CASSMDRGGNTEVFF. The variable domain in full, completed from reference TRBV19 and TRBJ1-1, reads GGIITQTPKFLIGQEGQKLTLKCQQNFNHDTMYWYRQDSGKGLRLIYYSITENDLQKGDLSEGYDASREKKSSFSLTVTSAQKNEMAVFLCASSMDRGGNTEVFFGKGTRLTVV.

This clone has only a few counts. Gene names refer to mouse genes. Read data end 4 residues before the CDR3 end; the end is taken from the germline J gene. This rearrangement joins TRBV13-3 to TRBJ2-1, with D perhaps TRBD1 (5 bases). The V and J ends lost 0 bases and 0 bases respectively, with 10 bases between them. Germline V gene data show CDR1 as NNHDY and CDR2 as SYVADS. This CDR3 has 16 amino acids. CDR3 region: CASSDGAGYNYAEQFF. Incomplete CDR3 DNA: TGTGCCAGCAGTGATGGGGCAGGGTATAACTATGCT.

This clone turned up a few times. Gene names and germline refer to mouse. The read ends 4 residues shy of where the CDR3 ends; the end is completed using the germline J gene. V is TRBV13-1 and J is TRBJ1-2; 7 bases agree with TRBD1. Per the germline V gene, CDR1 is NSHNY and CDR2 is SYGAGN. This CDR3 is 16 amino acids long. Trimming cost V 0 bases and J 3 bases; bases outside gene matches: 8. CDR3 residues: CASSDVGGGRDSDYTF. Incomplete CDR3 DNA: TGTGCCAGCAGTGATGTTGGAGGGGGCAGGGACTCC.

Only a few counts were recorded for this clone. Genes and germline come from the mouse. The read ends 4 residues before the CDR3 terminus; that terminus is restored from the germline J gene. The chain uses TRBV1 and TRBJ2-2; maybe TRBD1 (5 bases). Germline lookup yields CDR1 NSQYPW and CDR2 LRSPGD (reference sequence). This CDR3 is 17 amino acids long. Trimming removed 0 bases at V and 0 bases at J, with 11 bases between. This CDR3 reads CTCSADETDPNTGQLYF. The covered CDR3 bases are TGCACCTGCAGTGCAGATGAGACAGACCCAAACACCGGG.

Many counts were recorded for this clone. Genes and germline are mouse. Coverage ceases 4 residues before the CDR3 finishes, and the germline J gene fills in the end. The same CDR3 arises from other DNA sequences in this sample as well. The chain joins TRBV13-3 to TRBJ2-7; 10 bases agree with TRBD2. The CDR3 totals 14 residues. Germline CDR1 NNHDY, CDR2 SYVADS. CDR3: CASSETGGSYEQYF. CDR3 DNA (partial): TGTGCCAGCAGTGAGACTGGGGGGAGTTAT.